This is a list of T cell receptor beta chains from one sample in a study of T cell changes during pregnancy in multiple sclerosis. Profiling relied on immunoSEQ multiplex PCR, and the TCRdb table lists in-frame clones only, not all of them. The sample holds roughly 100,000 clones, roughly 91% seen once. Sequencing used peripheral blood, obtained after pregnancy. The receptor set was obtained from a female donor in good health, enrolled as a control in a pregnancy study. Both conserved end residues are part of each CDR3. A D gene is named only where the DNA matches it firmly. Clone size is given for some rows only: seen once, a few or many times, or a class if the clone is expanded.

d_gene: -; abundance: -; v_gene: TRBV5-1; j_gene: TRBJ2-3; CDR3nt: TGCGCCAGCAGCTTGGGGAGACCAAGCACAGATACGCAGTATTTT; CDR3aa: CASSLGRPSTDTQYF
d_gene: TRBD1; abundance: once; v_gene: TRBV19; j_gene: TRBJ2-4; CDR3nt: TGTGCCAGTAGTATGGTGTTAGGACAGGGGAGGTTCGTTCAGTACTTC; CDR3aa: CASSMVLGQGRFVQYF
d_gene: TRBD1; abundance: -; v_gene: TRBV6-1; j_gene: TRBJ2-1; CDR3nt: TGTGCCAGCAGTTCCCACGAGCCAGGGGGCGATGAGCAGTTCTTC; CDR3aa: CASSSHEPGGDEQFF
d_gene: -; abundance: -; v_gene: TRBV2; j_gene: TRBJ1-2; CDR3nt: TGTGCCAGCAGTGAGGCTTATGGCTACACCTTC; CDR3aa: CASSEAYGYTF
d_gene: -; abundance: -; v_gene: TRBV7-3; j_gene: TRBJ2-3; CDR3nt: TGTGCCAGCAGCTTAAAGGGGCGAGATACGCAGTATTTT; CDR3aa: CASSLKGRDTQYF
d_gene: TRBD1; abundance: -; v_gene: TRBV7-6; j_gene: TRBJ1-5; CDR3nt: TGTGCCAGCAGCCGGGGACAGGGTAGCAATCAGCCCCAGCATTTT; CDR3aa: CASSRGQGSNQPQHF
d_gene: -; abundance: -; v_gene: TRBV19; j_gene: TRBJ1-3; CDR3nt: TGTGCCAGTAGTCTCGCGGCGCTCTCTGGAAACACCATATATTTT; CDR3aa: CASSLAALSGNTIYF
d_gene: -; abundance: -; v_gene: TRBV5-1; j_gene: TRBJ2-7; CDR3nt: TGCGCCAGCAGCTTTTCTGGGGGCACCTACGAGCAGTACTTC; CDR3aa: CASSFSGGTYEQYF
d_gene: TRBD1; abundance: -; v_gene: TRBV18; j_gene: TRBJ1-4; CDR3nt: TGTGCCAGCTCACCAGGGACAGGGGGAGCTCCTAATGAAAAACTGTTTTTT; CDR3aa: CASSPGTGGAPNEKLFF
d_gene: -; abundance: -; v_gene: TRBV4-1; j_gene: TRBJ1-5; CDR3nt: TGCGCCAGCAGCCAAGCAGGGAACAGTGATTATAGCAATCAGCCCCAGCATTTT; CDR3aa: CASSQAGNSDYSNQPQHF
d_gene: TRBD1; abundance: once; v_gene: TRBV4-3; j_gene: TRBJ1-4; CDR3nt: TGCGCCAGCAGCCCCCTAATCGACAGGGGTTGGGAAAAACTGTTTTTT; CDR3aa: CASSPLIDRGWEKLFF
d_gene: -; abundance: -; v_gene: TRBV5-6; j_gene: TRBJ2-6; CDR3nt: TGTGCCAGCAGCACCAGCTCTGGGGCCAACGTCCTGACTTTC; CDR3aa: CASSTSSGANVLTF
d_gene: -; abundance: -; v_gene: TRBV4-3; j_gene: TRBJ2-3; CDR3nt: TGCGCCAGCAGCCCGAGTCTAGCGATCGGCACAGATACGCAGTATTTT; CDR3aa: CASSPSLAIGTDTQYF
d_gene: TRBD1; abundance: -; v_gene: TRBV7-2; j_gene: TRBJ2-3; CDR3nt: TGTGCCAGCAGCCTCGAGCGACAGGGGGTTTCGACGCAGTATTTT; CDR3aa: CASSLERQGVSTQYF
d_gene: -; abundance: -; v_gene: TRBV4-3; j_gene: TRBJ1-4; CDR3nt: TGCGCCAGCAGCCAAGTACACGAAGCAACTAATGAAAAACTGTTTTTT; CDR3aa: CASSQVHEATNEKLFF
d_gene: TRBD2; abundance: -; v_gene: TRBV7-2; j_gene: TRBJ2-2; CDR3nt: TGTGCCAGCACCTCCCGTCGGGGGGAGGGCACCGGGGAGCTGTTTTTT; CDR3aa: CASTSRRGEGTGELFF
d_gene: -; abundance: -; v_gene: TRBV6-7; j_gene: TRBJ2-7; CDR3nt: TGTGCCAGCAGCCTAAAGGGCGGGACCAGAGCCTACGAGCAGTACTTC; CDR3aa: CASSLKGGTRAYEQYF
d_gene: TRBD1; abundance: few; v_gene: TRBV20-1; j_gene: TRBJ1-1; CDR3nt: TGCACAATCGGGACAGACGGAGCTTTCTTT; CDR3aa: CTIGTDGAFF
d_gene: -; abundance: -; v_gene: TRBV18; j_gene: TRBJ2-7; CDR3nt: TGTGCCAGCTCACTAACTAGTTCCTCCTACGAGCAGTACTTC; CDR3aa: CASSLTSSSYEQYF
d_gene: TRBD1; abundance: -; v_gene: TRBV4-3; j_gene: TRBJ1-5; CDR3nt: TGCGCCAGCAGCCAAGATGACAGGGCAGGGCAGCCCCAGCATTTT; CDR3aa: CASSQDDRAGQPQHF
d_gene: -; abundance: -; v_gene: TRBV29-1; j_gene: TRBJ1-5; CDR3nt: TGCAGCGCCCATGATCAGCCCCAGCATTTT; CDR3aa: CSAHDQPQHF
d_gene: -; abundance: -; v_gene: TRBV27; j_gene: TRBJ1-3; CDR3nt: TGTGCCAGCAGTCCGATAGACAGGAAGGGAAACACCATATATTTT; CDR3aa: CASSPIDRKGNTIYF
d_gene: TRBD1; abundance: -; v_gene: TRBV7-3; j_gene: TRBJ2-3; CDR3nt: TGTGCCAGCAGCGGTACAGGGGGACACGTGGATACGCAGTATTTT; CDR3aa: CASSGTGGHVDTQYF
d_gene: -; abundance: -; v_gene: TRBV7-2; j_gene: TRBJ1-6; CDR3nt: TGTGCCAGCAGCCCCCGAGCACTCCTCAATTCACCCCTCCACTTT; CDR3aa: CASSPRALLNSPLHF
d_gene: TRBD1; abundance: -; v_gene: TRBV5-6; j_gene: TRBJ2-7; CDR3nt: TGTGCCAGCAGCTCATGGACAGGGAGAAGGTACGAGCAGTACTTC; CDR3aa: CASSSWTGRRYEQYF
d_gene: TRBD2; abundance: -; v_gene: TRBV7-9; j_gene: TRBJ2-7; CDR3nt: TGTGCCAGCAGCTTAGGTGCCGGGAGGTATACGGACGAGCAGTACTTC; CDR3aa: CASSLGAGRYTDEQYF
d_gene: -; abundance: once; v_gene: TRBV5-6; j_gene: TRBJ1-4; CDR3nt: TGTGCCAGCAGCCCGACAGGAGCCGAAAAACTGTTTTTT; CDR3aa: CASSPTGAEKLFF
d_gene: TRBD1; abundance: -; v_gene: TRBV6-6; j_gene: TRBJ2-1; CDR3nt: TGTGCCAGCATCCCGCACAGGGGTGGTTACAATGAGCAGTTCTTC; CDR3aa: CASIPHRGGYNEQFF
d_gene: -; abundance: -; v_gene: TRBV19; j_gene: TRBJ1-1; CDR3nt: TGTGCCAGTAACCCCCGTAGTAAGGGGTCCACTGAAGCTTTCTTT; CDR3aa: CASNPRSKGSTEAFF
d_gene: -; abundance: -; v_gene: TRBV7-2; j_gene: TRBJ1-2; CDR3nt: TGTGCCAGCAATTTCCCGGGACTGAACTATGGCTACACCTTC; CDR3aa: CASNFPGLNYGYTF
d_gene: TRBD2; abundance: -; v_gene: TRBV2; j_gene: TRBJ2-1; CDR3nt: TGTGCCAGTAAACTAGCGGGGGACTCCTACAATGAGCAGTTCTTC; CDR3aa: CASKLAGDSYNEQFF
d_gene: TRBD1; abundance: -; v_gene: TRBV19; j_gene: TRBJ1-2; CDR3nt: TGTGCCGTTGACAGGGGTGGTTATGGCTACACCTTC; CDR3aa: CAVDRGGYGYTF
d_gene: TRBD1; abundance: -; v_gene: TRBV7-2; j_gene: TRBJ1-6; CDR3nt: TGTGCCAGCAGCCGGACCCTAGGGCCAGGGGGCAATTCACCCCTCCACTTT; CDR3aa: CASSRTLGPGGNSPLHF
d_gene: -; abundance: -; v_gene: TRBV7-2; j_gene: TRBJ2-1; CDR3nt: TGTGCCAGCAGCTCTCTAGCGAGGTCCTACAATGAGCAGTTCTTC; CDR3aa: CASSSLARSYNEQFF
d_gene: -; abundance: -; v_gene: TRBV11-2; j_gene: TRBJ1-3; CDR3nt: TGTGCCAGCAGCTTAGGAGGACTCTCTGGAAACACCATATATTTT; CDR3aa: CASSLGGLSGNTIYF
d_gene: -; abundance: -; v_gene: TRBV7-9; j_gene: TRBJ1-1; CDR3nt: TGTGCCAGCAGCTTAGATGGGGGCGAGAACACTGAAGCTTTCTTT; CDR3aa: CASSLDGGENTEAFF
d_gene: -; abundance: -; v_gene: TRBV7-2; j_gene: TRBJ2-5; CDR3nt: TGTGCCAGCAGCCCCCCCTCTAGACAAGAGACCCAGTACTTC; CDR3aa: CASSPPSRQETQYF